Listed below are T cell receptor beta chains from one sample, sequenced in a study of beta chain features in type 1 diabetes. Profiling relied on immunoSEQ multiplex PCR, and the TCRdb table lists in-frame clones only, not all of them. The data contain hundreds of thousands of clones, approximately 12% of them singletons. The sample consisted of naive CD4+ T cells from blood. The receptors shown here come from a man younger than 35 in good health. CDR3s include the opening cysteine and the closing phenylalanine or tryptophan.

>TRBJ2-1|TRBV6-5|13
CASSPNRANEQFF
>TRBJ2-5|TRBV7-9|13
CASLGRVQETQYF
>TRBJ2-6|TRBV5-4|15
CASSLYGSGANVLTF
>TRBJ1-4|TRBV6-1|13
CASSELVREKLFF
>TRBJ1-4|TRBV18|15
CASSPSTGKDEKLFF
>TRBJ1-2|TRBV2|12
CASWETGYGYTF
>TRBJ1-5|TRBV19|12
CASSVSNQPQHF
>TRBJ1-5|TRBV28|13
CASGGHPHQPQHF
>TRBJ2-1|TRBV7-9|12
CASYREDNEQFF
>TRBJ1-2|TRBV28|14
CASSLGRVAYGYTF
>TRBJ2-7|TRBV28|15
CASSLAGGYSYEQYF
>TRBJ2-2|TRBV28|18
CASSQGGVRAKHTGELFF
>TRBJ2-3|TRBV7-3|16
CASSLMGQGTRDTQYF
>TRBJ1-1|TRBV9|14
CASSVEGMNTEAFF
>TRBJ1-2|TRBV11-2|15
CASRSPLVSDSGYTF
>TRBJ2-7|TRBV9|12
CASSVVGGEQYF
>TRBJ2-5|TRBV7-2|16
CASSFVAGTYQETQYF
>TRBJ1-2|TRBV30|15
CAWSKRRQGAVGYTF
>TRBJ2-7|TRBV9|16
CASSDSPDRGSYEQYF
>TRBJ2-5|TRBV5-4|16
CASSWGPRTGQETQYF
>TRBJ2-3|TRBV29-1|13
CSATKTAADTQYF
>TRBJ2-3|TRBV7-2|15
CASSQGLASTDTQYF
>TRBJ1-1|TRBV28|15
CASRPQGAEVSLAFF